Listed here are 15 T cell receptor beta chains from one sample, sequenced in a study of T cells expressing NK-cell markers (dated by TCRdb to the early 2020s). Receptor libraries were prepared by 5' RACE. Instrument on record: Illumina HiSeq 2000. Based on TCRdb reprocessing of the reads, there is one entry per CDR3 protein sequence, and DNA is missing. The sample's table covers more than 400,000 distinct CDR3 sequences. The ten biggest clones cover approximately 6.8% of the sample. The specimen sequenced was blood T cells: a sorted CD56 or NKG2C T cell subset, CD4+ or CD8+ T cells, or bulk PBMC T cells (not recorded which). These receptors originate from a woman between 18 and 75 years old in good health.

This rearrangement joins TRBV12-3 or TRBV12-4 to TRBJ1-5; the TCRdb D gene call, TRBD1, has no DNA to confirm it. The CDR3 contains 14 residues. The CDR3 sequence: CASSFGQGRQPQHF.

CDR3 in amino acids: CSARDPGGPGEQFF. The rearrangement joins TRBV20-1 to TRBJ2-1; the D gene TCRdb calls, TRBD2, cannot be checked with no DNA. Germline V CDR1 and CDR2: DFQATT, SNEGSKA (reference sequence). The CDR3 consists of 14 residues.

The chain combines TRBV20-1 with TRBJ2-4; TCRdb calls TRBD1, which cannot be checked without DNA. CDR3 length equals 12 residues. In germline, CDR1 is DFQATT, CDR2 SNEGSKA (reference sequence). Here the CDR3 reads CSYGTGKNIQYF.

The chain has TRBV5-4 and TRBJ2-1; TCRdb picks TRBD1, but there is no DNA to check that call. Germline assignment: CDR1 SGHNT and CDR2 YYREEE (reference sequence). The CDR3 totals 15 residues. The CDR3 spells CASSLEGSRGDEQFF.

V and J are TRBV20-1 and TRBJ2-5. The CDR3 has 13 residues. CDR1 DFQATT and CDR2 SNEGSKA come from the germline V gene (reference sequence). This chain's CDR3 is CSAFAGLVWTQYF.

The genes are TRBV9 and TRBJ2-5; lacking DNA, the TRBD1 call made by TCRdb goes unchecked. From germline, CDR1 is SGDLS and CDR2 YYNGEE. This CDR3 is built from 14 residues. CDR3 protein: CASSVGGIWETQYF.

V usage is TRBV4-1 and J usage is TRBJ1-1; the TCRdb D gene call, TRBD1, has no DNA to confirm it. This CDR3 contains 15 residues. In germline, CDR1 is MGHRA, CDR2 YSYEKL. CDR3 protein: CASSQGQGSNSEAFF.

The rearrangement joins TRBV12-3 or TRBV12-4 to TRBJ2-1; the D gene TCRdb calls, TRBD2, cannot be checked with no DNA. There are 15 residues in the CDR3. CDR3 loop: CASSPSSGRYNEQFF.

The chain has TRBV11-2 and TRBJ2-1; lacking DNA, the TRBD1 call made by TCRdb goes unchecked. The CDR3 has 17 amino acids. CDR1 is SGHAT and CDR2 is FQNNGV in the germline V gene. Here the CDR3 reads CASSPEGAGGSYNEQFF.

This chain uses TRBV15 with TRBJ2-2. Per the germline V gene, CDR1 is LNHNV and CDR2 is YYDKDF (reference sequence). CDR3 length: 11 residues. The CDR3 sequence is CATSTSGELFF.

The chain employs TRBV10-3 and TRBJ2-1; lacking DNA, the TRBD2 call made by TCRdb goes unchecked. This CDR3 is built from 15 residues. The germline gives CDR1 ENHRY, CDR2 SYGVKD. The CDR3 protein is CAISGLAGSYNEQFF.

The chain combines TRBV20-1 with TRBJ1-6; without DNA, the TCRdb call of TRBD1 cannot be checked. This CDR3 contains 14 residues. In germline, CDR1 is DFQATT, CDR2 SNEGSKA (reference sequence). The CDR3: CSARGAGYNSPLHF.

This chain uses TRBV7-2 with TRBJ2-2; TCRdb indicates TRBD2, and absent DNA this call remains unverified. The germline V gene encodes CDR1 SGHTA and CDR2 FQGNSA. This CDR3 spans 19 amino acids. CDR3 sequence: CASSLALLAGASGTGELFF.

The J gene is TRBJ2-3, the V gene TRBV4-3. Germline lookup yields CDR1 LGHNA and CDR2 YSLEER. The CDR3 covers 16 residues. The CDR3 here is CASSQDMTSGADTQYF.

The rearrangement uses TRBV5-1 and TRBJ1-2; TCRdb's D call of TRBD1 is untestable without DNA. CDR3 length: 14 amino acids. In germline, CDR1 is SGHRS, CDR2 YFSETQ. The CDR3 is CASSMTGGGYGYTF.